Listed here are 6 T cell receptor beta chains from one sample, sequenced in a study of T cell clones after liver transplantation. Sequencing used immunoSEQ multiplex PCR; TCRdb keeps in-frame clones, though not all of them. Of tens of thousands of clones in the sample, approximately 87% were seen once. The material sequenced was CD8+ T cells from blood, taken 12 months after liver transplant. The receptors originated from a human patient who received a liver transplant. Some T cells here may be from the graft donor.

The V gene is TRBV19, the J gene TRBJ2-7; D remains unclear. V gave up 3 bases and J gave up 3 bases, with 15 bases separating them. CDR1 and CDR2 (germline): LNHDA, SQIVND (reference sequence). The length of the CDR3 is 15 residues. The CDR3 loop is CASSIGSLLDYEQYF. The CDR3 DNA is TGTGCCAGTAGTATCGGATCCCTCTTAGACTACGAGCAGTACTTC.

Note on this clone: In the same sample, other DNA sequences code for this CDR3. The J gene is TRBJ1-4, the V gene TRBV6-5; D not resolved. CDR3 size: 11 residues. Germline CDR1 and CDR2: MNHEY and SVGAGI. V was trimmed by 6 bases and J by 7 bases, leaving 6 bases between them. DNA of the CDR3: TGTGCCAGCAGCCTTGGTGAAAAACTGTTTTTT. Its protein is CASSLGEKLFF.

V usage is TRBV14 and J usage is TRBJ1-5; D ambiguous. Germline CDR1 SGHDN, CDR2 FVKESK. This CDR3 comprises 15 residues. The V and J ends lost 4 bases and 3 bases respectively, with 13 bases between them. DNA for the CDR3: TGTGCCAGCAGCCGACACAGTGGCCCCAATCAGCCCCAGCATTTT. Protein sequence: CASSRHSGPNQPQHF.

The V call is TRBV5-1, the J call TRBJ2-7; tentative D call: TRBD1 (5 bases). Trimming left V 0 bases short and J 2 bases short, with 9 bases between. This CDR3 region has 14 residues. Germline CDR1 is SGHRS and CDR2 is YFSETQ. The CDR3 protein is CASSLAGIPYEQYF. CDR3 nucleotides: TGCGCCAGCAGCTTGGCAGGGATTCCCTACGAGCAGTACTTC.

The DNA of the CDR3 is TGTGCCAGCAGTGGGGGACCCACTGAAGCTTTCTTT. Its translation: CASSGGPTEAFF. The J gene is TRBJ1-1, the V gene TRBV2; D might be TRBD1 (5 bases). CDR3 length: 12 residues. Deletions cut 4 bases from V and 4 bases from J, with 7 bases between. The germline V gene has CDR1 SNHLY and CDR2 FYNNEI. Full variable domain (remainder filled in from reference TRBV2 and TRBJ1-1): EPEVTQTPSHQVTQMGQEVILRCVPISNHLYFYWYRQILGQKVEFLVSFYNNEISEKSEIFDDQFSVERPDGSNFTLKIRSTKLEDSAMYFCASSGGPTEAFFGQGTRLTVV.

This chain uses TRBV6-5 with TRBJ2-5; 7 nucleotides match TRBD1. The germline V gene encodes CDR1 MNHEY and CDR2 SVGAGI. The length of the CDR3 is 15 residues. V trimming: 2 bases; J trimming: 4 bases; junction bases outside the gene matches: 7. The DNA for the CDR3 is TGTGCCAGCAGTTACCGGTTTAGGGGGCGAGAGACCCAGTACTTC. Its translation: CASSYRFRGRETQYF.